A single sample gave rise to the 10 T cell receptor beta chains below, sequenced in a study of identical twins. MiXCR was run by TCRdb on the 5' RACE reads, yielding one entry per CDR3 protein. The data show about 240,000 distinct CDR3 sequences, over 9.5% seen once. Sequencing used memory T cells sorted from blood. These receptors all come from a man over 45 in good health.

The chain combines TRBV4-2 with TRBJ2-7; no reliable D call. The CDR3 consists of 14 residues. Germline CDR1 reads LGHNA; CDR2 reads YNFKEQ. V was trimmed by 3 bases and J by 2 bases, leaving 11 bases between them. CDR3 DNA sequence: TGTGCCAGCAGCCAGGCAGGCGAGACCTACGAGCAGTACTTC. It is translated as CASSQAGETYEQYF.

The V and J genes are TRBV6-2 or TRBV6-3 and TRBJ2-1, with TRBD1 identical over 9 bases. Trimming cost V 7 bases and J 7 bases; bases outside gene matches: 5. There are 13 residues in the CDR3. Germline assignment: CDR1 MNHEY and CDR2 SVGEGT. The CDR3 protein is CASTGTGINEQFF. The CDR3, as DNA: TGTGCCAGCACCGGGACAGGGATTAATGAGCAGTTCTTC.

J is TRBJ1-2 and V is TRBV7-2, with TRBD1 matching 8 bases. The V and J ends lost 5 bases and 5 bases, in that order; junction bases with no gene match: 10. Germline V gene sequence: CDR1 SGHTA, CDR2 FQGNSA. The CDR3 is made up of 15 amino acids. CDR3 bases: TGTGCCAGCAGCCTCACCCGCGGACAGGGTTATGGCTACACCTTC. It translates to CASSLTRGQGYGYTF.

V gene TRBV11-2 combines with J gene TRBJ2-5, with TRBD2 matching over 11 bases. The CDR3 covers 16 residues. V dropped 1 base and J dropped 4; count of bases not matched to a gene: 5. Germline lookup yields CDR1 SGHAT and CDR2 FQNNGV. CDR3 bases: TGTGCCAGCAGCTTAGTACTAGCGGGAGTCGGAGAGACCCAGTACTTC. Its translation: CASSLVLAGVGETQYF. Variable domain in full (rest from reference TRBV11-2 and TRBJ2-5): EAGVAQSPRYKIIEKRQSVAFWCNPISGHATLYWYQQILGQGPKLLIQFQNNGVVDDSQLPKDRFSAERLKGVDSTLKIQPAKLEDSAVYLCASSLVLAGVGETQYFGPGTRLLVL.

The chain recombines TRBV7-7 with TRBJ2-3, with 8 nucleotides matching TRBD2. CDR1 and CDR2 from the germline V gene are SSHAT and FNYEAQ (reference sequence). There are 15 residues in the CDR3. The V segment lost 4 bases and the J segment 2 bases; nucleotides outside the gene matches: 5. The CDR3 region has the DNA TGTGCCAGCAGCTCGGGACTAGATGACACAGATACGCAGTATTTT. Its protein product is CASSSGLDDTDTQYF.

This chain connects TRBV20-1 to TRBJ1-4; 10 bases line up with TRBD1. V lost 4 bases to trimming and J lost 7 bases; unmatched junction nucleotides: 6. Germline assignment: CDR1 DFQATT and CDR2 SNEGSKA (reference sequence). The CDR3 is made up of 14 amino acids. CDR3 sequence (DNA): TGCAGTGCTAACCCGACAGGGGGCGGTGAAAAACTGTTTTTT. Translated, it gives CSANPTGGGEKLFF.

The rearrangement links TRBV6-2 or TRBV6-3 to TRBJ2-1; D is perhaps TRBD1 (7 bases). The CDR3 sequence is 15 residues long. Trimming pared 0 bases from V and 2 bases from J, leaving 8 bases between. The V gene's germline CDR1 is MNHEY and CDR2 SVGEGT. The CDR3 DNA sequence: TGTGCCAGCAGTTACTCCAGGGGGGCCTACAATGAGCAGTTCTTC. Amino acid sequence: CASSYSRGAYNEQFF.

This clonotype was seen repeatedly, ten times or more. The chain joins TRBV27 to TRBJ2-1; D is undetermined. V was shortened by 2 bases and J by 0 bases, with 8 bases between the two germline ends. The CDR3 is 15 amino acids. CDR1 is MNHEY, CDR2 SMNVEV, per germline (reference sequence). Written as DNA, the CDR3 is TGTGCCAGCAGTTTAGTTGGCGGCTCCTACAATGAGCAGTTCTTC. Protein: CASSLVGGSYNEQFF.

This sequence joins TRBV3-1 and TRBJ2-7; 8 nucleotides match TRBD1. Looked up from germline, CDR1 is LGHDT and CDR2 is YNNKEL (reference sequence). The trim removed 3 bases at V and 6 bases at J, leaving 4 bases unmatched. There are 13 residues in the CDR3. The CDR3 nucleotides read TGTGCCAGCAGCCAGACAGGGGCAAGCGAGCAGTACTTC. Residues: CASSQTGASEQYF.

There are a few counts of this clonotype. The chain has TRBV27 and TRBJ2-3, with 12 bases matching TRBD2. This CDR3 spans 18 amino acids. Trimming at V came to 5 bases and at J to 4 bases, leaving 13 bases not matched to a gene. CDR1 MNHEY and CDR2 SMNVEV come from the germline V gene (reference sequence). The CDR3 protein is CASSPRASGGAGSDTQYF. The CDR3 DNA reads TGTGCCAGCAGTCCCCGGGCTAGCGGGGGGGCGGGGTCAGATACGCAGTATTTT.